The sequence of this T cell receptor beta chain was determined in a study of shared clonotypes between healthy human individuals. This CDR3 comprises 14 residues. The ends were cut back, 2 bases at V and 0 bases at J, with 8 bases in the middle. Germline CDR1 MNHNY, CDR2 SVGAGI (reference sequence). The repertoire was sequenced with immunoSEQ multiplex PCR; TCRdb's copy has only in-frame clones and lacks some. The sample includes 400,000 to 600,000 clones, about 80% of them seen just once. The TCR originated in a woman in her 40s in good health. Some clones in this sample may be carry-over from other donors' samples. The chain recombines TRBV6-6 with TRBJ2-7; the D gene is possibly TRBD2 (5 bases). What was sequenced was PBMCs. This CDR3 reads CASSYEGGSYEQYF. The CDR3, as DNA: TGTGCCAGCAGTTACGAGGGCGGCTCCTACGAGCAGTACTTC.